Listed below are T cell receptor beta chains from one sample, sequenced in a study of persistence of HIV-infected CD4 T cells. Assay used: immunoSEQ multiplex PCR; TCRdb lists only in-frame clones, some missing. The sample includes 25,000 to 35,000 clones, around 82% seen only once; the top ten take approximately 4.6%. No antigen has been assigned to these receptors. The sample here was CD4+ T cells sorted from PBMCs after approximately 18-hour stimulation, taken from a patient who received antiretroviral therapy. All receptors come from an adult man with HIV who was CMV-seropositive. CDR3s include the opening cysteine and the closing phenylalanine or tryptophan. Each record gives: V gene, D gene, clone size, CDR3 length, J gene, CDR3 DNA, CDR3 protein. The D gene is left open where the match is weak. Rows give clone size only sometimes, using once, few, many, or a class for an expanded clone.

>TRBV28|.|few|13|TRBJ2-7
TGTGCCAGCAGTTCGGGACTCGCCGGGGAGCAGTACTTC
CASSSGLAGEQYF
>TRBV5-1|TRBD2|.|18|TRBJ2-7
TGCGCCAGCAGCCCATGGACTAGCGGGGGCACTCTCTCCTACGAGCAGTACTTC
CASSPWTSGGTLSYEQYF
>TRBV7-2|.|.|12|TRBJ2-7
TGTGCCAGCAGCTTAGCCGCTTCCGAGCAGTACTTC
CASSLAASEQYF
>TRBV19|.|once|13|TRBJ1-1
TGTGCCAGTAGTATAGTGTTGAACACTGAAGCTTTCTTT
CASSIVLNTEAFF
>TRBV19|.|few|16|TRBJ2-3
TGTGCCAGTAGTATCCTACGGGGGGCCAGGACAGATACGCAGTATTTT
CASSILRGARTDTQYF
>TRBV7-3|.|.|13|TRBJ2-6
TGTGCCAGCAGCTTACCTGGGGCCAACGTCCTGACTTTC
CASSLPGANVLTF
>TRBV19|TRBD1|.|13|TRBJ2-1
TGTGCCAGTAGTCTCACAGGGGGAGATGAGCAGTTCTTC
CASSLTGGDEQFF
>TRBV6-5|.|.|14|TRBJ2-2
TGTGCCAGCTCCGCGAGGGTGCACACCGGGGAGCTGTTTTTT
CASSARVHTGELFF
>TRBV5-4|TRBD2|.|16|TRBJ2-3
TGTGCCAGCAGCTCCCGGACTAGCGGGGGCACAGATACGCAGTATTTT
CASSSRTSGGTDTQYF
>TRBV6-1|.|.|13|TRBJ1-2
TGTGCCAGCAGTGAAACGCATAACTATGGCTACACCTTC
CASSETHNYGYTF
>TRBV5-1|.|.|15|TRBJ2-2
TGCGCCAGCAGCTTGGCCGCGGTCCTCGCCGGGGAGCTGTTTTTT
CASSLAAVLAGELFF
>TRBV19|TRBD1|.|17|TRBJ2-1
TGTGCCAGTAGCTCTCCTCCCCCGGGACAGCCCGTCAATAAGCAGTTCTTC
CASSSPPPGQPVNKQFF
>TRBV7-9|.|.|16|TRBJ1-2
TGTGCCAGCAGCTTAGATCCCCGGGACATCGTCTATGGCTACACCTTC
CASSLDPRDIVYGYTF
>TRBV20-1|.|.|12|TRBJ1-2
TGCAGTGCTAGTTCGGGGGGCGATGGCTACACCTTC
CSASSGGDGYTF
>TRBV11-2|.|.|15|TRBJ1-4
TGTGCCAGCAGCTCTAACTTGATTCCTAATGAAAAACTGTTTTTT
CASSSNLIPNEKLFF
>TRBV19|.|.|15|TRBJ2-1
TGTGCCAGTTGTCCAGGGTTTAGCTCCTACAATGAGCAGTTCTTC
CASCPGFSSYNEQFF
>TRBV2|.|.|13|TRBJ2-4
TGTGCCAGCAGTGGACCGGGGGCTGACATTCAGTACTTC
CASSGPGADIQYF
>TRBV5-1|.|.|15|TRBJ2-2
TGCGCCAGCAGCCCGGGGGTTCGGGTATCCGGGGAGCTGTTTTTT
CASSPGVRVSGELFF
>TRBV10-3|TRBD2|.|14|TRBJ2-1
TGTGCCATCAGTGTGGGGGGGGAGCCCAATGAGCAGTTCTTC
CAISVGGEPNEQFF
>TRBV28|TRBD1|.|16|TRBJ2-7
TGTGCCAGCAGTCCAATCCTCCGGGACAGGGGGGGCGAGCAGTACTTC
CASSPILRDRGGEQYF
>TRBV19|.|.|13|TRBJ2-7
TGTGCCAGTAGTCCGACAGCATACTACGAGCAGTACTTC
CASSPTAYYEQYF
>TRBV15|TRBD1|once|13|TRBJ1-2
TGTGCCACCAGCAGCGGGACAGGGGGTGGCTACACCTTC
CATSSGTGGGYTF
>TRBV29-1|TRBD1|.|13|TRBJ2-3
TGCAGCGCCCCGGGACAGGGTTCAGTTACGCAGTATTTT
CSAPGQGSVTQYF
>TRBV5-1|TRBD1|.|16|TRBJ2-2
TGCGCCAGCAGCCCAGACAGGGGGCATGAAACCGGGGAGCTGTTTTTT
CASSPDRGHETGELFF
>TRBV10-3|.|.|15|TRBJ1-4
TGTGCCATCAGTGGGGAATACGCAACTAATGAAAAACTGTTTTTT
CAISGEYATNEKLFF
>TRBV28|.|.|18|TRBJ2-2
TGTGCCAGCAGTTTAAGTAGATGGGGGGTATCCAACACCGGGGAGCTGTTTTTT
CASSLSRWGVSNTGELFF
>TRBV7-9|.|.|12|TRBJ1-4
TGTGCCAGCAGCCCGCATAATGAAAAACTGTTTTTT
CASSPHNEKLFF
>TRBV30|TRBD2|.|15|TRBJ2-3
TGTGCCTGGAGTCAGGTACTAGCGGGGGCGGGTACGCAGTATTTT
CAWSQVLAGAGTQYF
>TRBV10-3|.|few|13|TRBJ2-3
TGTGCCATCATGACCGGTGGGGGAGATACGCAGTATTTT
CAIMTGGGDTQYF
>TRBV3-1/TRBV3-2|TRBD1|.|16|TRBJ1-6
TGTGCCAGCAGCCGCGGAGGACAGGGGGCTTTTTCACCCCTCCACTTT
CASSRGGQGAFSPLHF
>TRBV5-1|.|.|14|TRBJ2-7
TGCGCCAGCAGGCTTCAGTCAAGCTCCTACGAGCAGTACTTC
CASRLQSSSYEQYF
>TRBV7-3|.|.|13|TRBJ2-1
TGTGCCAGCAGATTCCGGGACCCCAATGAGCAGTTCTTC
CASRFRDPNEQFF
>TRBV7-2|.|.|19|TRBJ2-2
TGTGCCAGCAGCTTAAACCCCTTCTTCGGGGGCGATGGCAGCGGGGAGCTGTTTTTT
CASSLNPFFGGDGSGELFF
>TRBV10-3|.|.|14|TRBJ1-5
TGTGCCATCAGTGAGATAAATAGCAATCAGCCCCAGCATTTT
CAISEINSNQPQHF
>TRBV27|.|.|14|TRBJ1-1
TGTGCCAGCAAATTGACCGGGACTAACACTGAAGCTTTCTTT
CASKLTGTNTEAFF
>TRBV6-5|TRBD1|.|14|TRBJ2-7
TGTGCCAGCAGTTCCGTGACAGGGGGCTACGAGCAGTACTTC
CASSSVTGGYEQYF
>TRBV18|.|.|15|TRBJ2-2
TGTGCCAGCTCGCCGACGGGTACGAACACCGGGGAGCTGTTTTTT
CASSPTGTNTGELFF
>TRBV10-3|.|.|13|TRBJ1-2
TGTGCCATCAGCCAAGACGGGAACTATGGCTACACCTTC
CAISQDGNYGYTF
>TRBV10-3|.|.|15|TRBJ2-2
TGTGCCATCAGGACGGGGGGCCCTAGGGGCGGGGAGCTGTTTTTT
CAIRTGGPRGGELFF
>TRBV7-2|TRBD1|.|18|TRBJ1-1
TGTGCCAGCAGCTCGGACAGGCGGGTGATTAGAAGGAACACTGAAGCTTTCTTT
CASSSDRRVIRRNTEAFF
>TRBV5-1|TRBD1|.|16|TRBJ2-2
TGCGCCAGCAGCGAACTCGGACAGGCGAACACCGGGGAGCTGTTTTTT
CASSELGQANTGELFF
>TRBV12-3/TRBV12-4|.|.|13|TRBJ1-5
TGTGCCAGCAGTTTTGACTTCAGGCAGCCCCAGCATTTT
CASSFDFRQPQHF
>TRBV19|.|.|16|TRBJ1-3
TGTGCCAGTAGTATAGGAGGCGGCCGCTCTGGAAACACCATATATTTT
CASSIGGGRSGNTIYF
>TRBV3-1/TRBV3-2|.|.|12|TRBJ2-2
TGTGCCAGCAGCCCCCGAATCGGGGAGCTGTTTTTT
CASSPRIGELFF
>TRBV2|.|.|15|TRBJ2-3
TGTGCCAGCAGTGAAAGGACCGGCGGAGACGATACGCAGTATTTT
CASSERTGGDDTQYF
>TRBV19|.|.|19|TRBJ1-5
TGTGCCAGTAGTATAAGCAGAGGAGACAGGCCCTATAGCAATCAGCCCCAGCATTTT
CASSISRGDRPYSNQPQHF
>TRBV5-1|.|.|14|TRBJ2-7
TGCGCCAGCAGCTACCCGGACGGAGCCTACGAGCAGTACTTC
CASSYPDGAYEQYF
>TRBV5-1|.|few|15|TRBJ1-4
TGCGCCAGCAGTCAAAGCCAGAGAACTAATGAAAAACTGTTTTTT
CASSQSQRTNEKLFF
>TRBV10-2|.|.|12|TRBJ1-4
TGCGCCAGCAGGGGCACTAATGAAAAACTGTTTTTT
CASRGTNEKLFF
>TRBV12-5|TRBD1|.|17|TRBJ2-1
TGTGCTAGCAAGACAGGGAATACAGACCCCACTCGGAATGAGCAGTTCTTC
CASKTGNTDPTRNEQFF
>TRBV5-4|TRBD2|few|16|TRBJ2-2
TGTGCCAGCAGCTCGGCGGGAGGGGCTAACACCGGGGAGCTGTTTTTT
CASSSAGGANTGELFF
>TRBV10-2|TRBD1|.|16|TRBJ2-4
TGCGCCAGCAGAGACCCTCAGACGGACAGGAAGAACATTCAGTACTTC
CASRDPQTDRKNIQYF
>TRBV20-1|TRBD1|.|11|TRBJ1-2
TGCAGTGCTAACAGGGGGCCTGGCTACACCTTC
CSANRGPGYTF
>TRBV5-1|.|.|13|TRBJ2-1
TGCGCCAGCAGCTTGAGCCAGGACAATGAGCAGTTCTTC
CASSLSQDNEQFF